Listed below are T cell receptor beta chains from one sample, sequenced in a study of vaccination and CD4 T cells after COVID-19. In TCRdb, the PCR reads were re-called with MiXCR into one record per CDR3 protein. The sample has 20,000 to 25,000 distinct CDR3 sequences, 46% seen once. Antigens of these TCRs are unknown. The starting material was CD4+ T cells from blood, cultured in vitro, obtained about 7 months after SARS-CoV-2 vaccination. All receptors come from a human donor who had recovered from COVID-19. The CDR3 runs from the conserved cysteine through the conserved F or W. A D gene is named only where the DNA matches it firmly. The listing skips clone size in some rows; elsewhere it reads once, few, many or a size class.

V gene	J gene	clone size	D gene	CDR3 DNA	CDR3 protein
TRBV15	TRBJ2-1	few	.	TGTGCCACCAGCAGAGTGCCGGGGTACAATGAGCAGTTCTTC	CATSRVPGYNEQFF
TRBV15	TRBJ2-2	few	.	TGTGCCACCAGCAGAGATCGGGGGATCACCGGGGAGCTGTTTTTT	CATSRDRGITGELFF
TRBV7-6	TRBJ2-2	.	.	TGTGCCAGCGGGGCCCGAGGCGCCGGGGAGCTGTTTTTT	CASGARGAGELFF
TRBV27	TRBJ1-1	few	.	TGTGCCAGCAGAAGTTCCCAGCCTCTAGGGGGTGAGGGAGCTTTCTTT	CASRSSQPLGGEGAFF
TRBV5-5	TRBJ2-5	once	.	TGTGCCAGCAGCTTGGCCGGGACTCACCAAGAGACCCAGTACTTC	CASSLAGTHQETQYF
TRBV27	TRBJ1-1	few	.	TGTGCCAGCAGGACAGGATGGGCTGAAGCTTTCTTT	CASRTGWAEAFF
TRBV24-1	TRBJ1-2	few	TRBD1	TGTGCCACCAGTGATCGAAGGGACAGGGTCATAAACTATGGCTACACCTTC	CATSDRRDRVINYGYTF
TRBV10-3	TRBJ2-5	.	.	TGTGCCATCAGTGATACGACGCGGGGACAAGAGACCCAGTACTTC	CAISDTTRGQETQYF
TRBV7-2	TRBJ1-1	few	.	TGTGCCAGCAGCGCCTTCCCCCGGGCTTTCTTT	CASSAFPRAFF
TRBV29-1	TRBJ2-3	few	TRBD2	TGCAGCGGGGATAGCGGGGGCACAGATACGCAGTATTTT	CSGDSGGTDTQYF
TRBV20-1	TRBJ2-5	few	TRBD2	TGCAGTGCTAGGGAATCACGGGGGGGCGGTGGAGAGACCCAGTACTTC	CSARESRGGGGETQYF
TRBV20-1	TRBJ1-2	few	.	TGCAGTGCTACAGGCAGCCCCTCCAGAGTCGACTACACCTTC	CSATGSPSRVDYTF
TRBV7-2	TRBJ2-7	once	.	TGTGCCAGCAGCTTTAAGCTGGCCTACGAGCAGTACTTC	CASSFKLAYEQYF
TRBV27	TRBJ1-5	.	.	TGTGCCAGCAGTCGGGGGGGGGTGAATCAGCCCCAGCATTTT	CASSRGGVNQPQHF
TRBV20-1	TRBJ2-5	few	.	TGCAGTGCTAGAGATTTTCGGGGGGCTGTGGAGACCCAGTACTTC	CSARDFRGAVETQYF
TRBV19	TRBJ2-1	.	TRBD2	TGTGCCAGCCGGACTAGCGGGGGCAATGAGCAGTTCTTC	CASRTSGGNEQFF
TRBV20-1	TRBJ2-3	.	.	TGCAGTGCTAGGCTACGAGGGTCGGGAGCAGATACGCAGTATTTT	CSARLRGSGADTQYF
TRBV20-1	TRBJ1-1	.	TRBD1	TGCAGTGCTCTCGGTTTGGGACAGGGCAACACTGAAGCTTTCTTT	CSALGLGQGNTEAFF
TRBV6-1	TRBJ2-7	.	TRBD2	TGTGCACCTGGGGGAGGGCCGCCGCGGGAGCAGTACTTC	CAPGGGPPREQYF
TRBV7-9	TRBJ2-3	.	TRBD2	TGTGCCAGCAGCTTGATGAGCGGGGCCGTCACAGATACGCAGTATTTT	CASSLMSGAVTDTQYF
TRBV18	TRBJ2-7	.	.	TGTGCCAGCTCACCATCGCCGTCAGGTGACTCCTACGAGCAGTACTTC	CASSPSPSGDSYEQYF
TRBV20-1	TRBJ2-5	few	TRBD2	TGCAGTGCTTCTCGTCTAGCGGGGAAAGAGACCCAGTACTTC	CSASRLAGKETQYF
TRBV7-2	TRBJ2-7	once	TRBD2	TGTGCCAGCAGCTCAGGGGTAGGACTAGCAATGCGCTACGAGCAGTACTTC	CASSSGVGLAMRYEQYF
TRBV7-6	TRBJ1-5	.	.	TGTGCCAGCAGCTTAGCGCCAGGGGACAATCAGCCCCAGCATTTT	CASSLAPGDNQPQHF
TRBV6-1	TRBJ1-6	.	TRBD1	TGTGCCAGCAGCCGAGACAGGGGGGATTCACCCCTCCACTTT	CASSRDRGDSPLHF
TRBV10-3	TRBJ2-5	.	TRBD2	TGTGCCATCAGGACCGCCGCCGGGACTAGGGGCATGTACCAAGAGACCCAGTACTTC	CAIRTAAGTRGMYQETQYF
TRBV6-5	TRBJ1-6	.	.	TGTGCCAGCAGTTCCCCCTTGTCTCAAGGGAATTCACCCCTCCACTTT	CASSSPLSQGNSPLHF
TRBV7-9	TRBJ2-7	.	.	TGTGCCAGCAGCTTAGGGAACGGGGGCTACGAGCAGTACTTC	CASSLGNGGYEQYF
TRBV24-1	TRBJ2-7	few	.	TGTGCCACCAGTGATCCCGTCTCCTACGAGCAGTACTTC	CATSDPVSYEQYF
TRBV7-2	TRBJ2-3	.	.	TGTGCCAGCAGCTTACGGGGTAGCGCAGCGGGAGATACGCAGTATTTT	CASSLRGSAAGDTQYF
TRBV20-1	TRBJ1-2	.	TRBD1	TGCAGTGCTAGCCCAGGGGGACCTAACTATGGCTACACCTTC	CSASPGGPNYGYTF
TRBV6-1	TRBJ1-5	few	TRBD1	TGTGCCAGCCAACAAGGGGGGACAGTATCGAGCAATCAGCCCCAGCATTTT	CASQQGGTVSSNQPQHF
TRBV7-2	TRBJ2-3	.	TRBD2	TGTGCCAGCAGCTGGGGCGGGGGGGACGCAGATACGCAGTATTTT	CASSWGGGDADTQYF
TRBV11-3	TRBJ2-7	.	.	TGTGCCAGCAGCTTAGAGAGACACGAGCAGTACTTC	CASSLERHEQYF
TRBV6-5	TRBJ2-7	.	.	TGTGCCAGCAGTTACCGGGCAGGGGAGGCCTACGAGCAGTACTTC	CASSYRAGEAYEQYF
TRBV10-3	TRBJ1-1	.	.	TGTGCCATAGGCGCGGGGTGGGACACTGAAGCTTTCTTT	CAIGAGWDTEAFF
TRBV7-8	TRBJ1-6	once	.	TGTGCCAGCAGCTTAGGGACAGTTTATAATTCACCCCCCCACTTT	CASSLGTVYNSPPHF
TRBV15	TRBJ2-5	few	TRBD2	TGTGCCACCAGCAGAGAGCGAGCGGGGAAGACCCAGTACTTC	CATSRERAGKTQYF
TRBV25-1	TRBJ2-5	few	.	TGTGCCAGCAGTGAATGGGAAGGGCGGGAGACCCAGTACTTC	CASSEWEGRETQYF
TRBV27	TRBJ1-1	.	.	TGTGCCAGCAGTAGGTGGCAGGGAGGTTCTGACACTGAAGCTTTCTTT	CASSRWQGGSDTEAFF
TRBV6-1	TRBJ1-2	.	.	TGTGCCAGCAGTGGACGCGGGGCAGGGAACTATGGCTACACCTTC	CASSGRGAGNYGYTF
TRBV7-9	TRBJ1-1	.	.	TGTGCCAGCAGCGATGGGGCAGCGCTTCCTGGGTGGGCTTTCTTT	CASSDGAALPGWAFF
TRBV20-1	TRBJ1-2	few	.	TGCAGTGCTAGTGGCCAGGGACATTTGGGAGGCTACACCTTC	CSASGQGHLGGYTF